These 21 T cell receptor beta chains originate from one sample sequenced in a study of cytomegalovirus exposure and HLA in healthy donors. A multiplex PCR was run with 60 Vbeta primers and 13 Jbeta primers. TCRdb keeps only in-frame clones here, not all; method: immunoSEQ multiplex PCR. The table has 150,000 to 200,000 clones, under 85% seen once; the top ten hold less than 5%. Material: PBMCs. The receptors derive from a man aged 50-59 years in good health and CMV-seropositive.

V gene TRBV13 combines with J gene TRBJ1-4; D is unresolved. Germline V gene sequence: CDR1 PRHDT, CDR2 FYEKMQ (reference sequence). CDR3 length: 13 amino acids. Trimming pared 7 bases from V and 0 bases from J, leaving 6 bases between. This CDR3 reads CASKSATNEKLFF. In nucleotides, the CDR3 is TGTGCCAGCAAGTCAGCAACTAATGAAAAACTGTTTTTT.

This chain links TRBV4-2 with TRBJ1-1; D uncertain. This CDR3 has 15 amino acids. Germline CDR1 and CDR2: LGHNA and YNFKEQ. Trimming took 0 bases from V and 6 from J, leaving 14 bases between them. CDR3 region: CASSQDYNPIAEAFF. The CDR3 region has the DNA TGTGCCAGCAGCCAAGATTACAACCCCATCGCTGAAGCTTTCTTT.

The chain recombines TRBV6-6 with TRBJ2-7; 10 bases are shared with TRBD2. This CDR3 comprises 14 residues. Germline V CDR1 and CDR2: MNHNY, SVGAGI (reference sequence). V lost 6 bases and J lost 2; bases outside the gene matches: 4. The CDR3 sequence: CASSKAGGAYEQYF. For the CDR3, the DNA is TGTGCCAGCAGCAAAGCGGGGGGGGCCTACGAGCAGTACTTC.

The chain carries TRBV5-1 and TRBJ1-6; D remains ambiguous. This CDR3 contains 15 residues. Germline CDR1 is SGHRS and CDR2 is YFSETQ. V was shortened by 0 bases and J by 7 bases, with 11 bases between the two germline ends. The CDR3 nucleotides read TGCGCCAGCAGCTTGGAAAGCGGGCGCAATTCACCCCTCCACTTT. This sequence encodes CASSLESGRNSPLHF.

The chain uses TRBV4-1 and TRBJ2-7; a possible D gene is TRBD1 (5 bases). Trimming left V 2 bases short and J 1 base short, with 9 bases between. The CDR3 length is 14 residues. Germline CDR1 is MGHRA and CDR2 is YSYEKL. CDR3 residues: CASSQKGESYEQYF. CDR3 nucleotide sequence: TGCGCCAGCAGCCAAAAAGGGGAATCCTACGAGCAGTACTTC.

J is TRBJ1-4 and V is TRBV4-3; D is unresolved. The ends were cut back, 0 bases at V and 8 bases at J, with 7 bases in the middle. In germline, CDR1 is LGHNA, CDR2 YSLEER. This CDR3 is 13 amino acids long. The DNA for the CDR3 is TGCGCCAGCAGCCAAGAACGGGGAGAAAAACTGTTTTTT. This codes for CASSQERGEKLFF.

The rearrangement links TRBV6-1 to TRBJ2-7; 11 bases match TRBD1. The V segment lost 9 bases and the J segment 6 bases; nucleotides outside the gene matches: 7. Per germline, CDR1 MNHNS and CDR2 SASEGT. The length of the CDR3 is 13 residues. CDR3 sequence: CASTGTGGTEQYF. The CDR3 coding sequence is TGTGCCAGTACCGGGACAGGGGGTACCGAGCAGTACTTC.

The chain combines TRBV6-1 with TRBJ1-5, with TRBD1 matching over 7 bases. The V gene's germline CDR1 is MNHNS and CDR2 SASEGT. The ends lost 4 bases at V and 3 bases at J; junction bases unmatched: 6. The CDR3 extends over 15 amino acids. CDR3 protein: CASSAQTGPNQPQHF. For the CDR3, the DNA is TGTGCCAGCAGTGCGCAGACAGGGCCCAATCAGCCCCAGCATTTT.

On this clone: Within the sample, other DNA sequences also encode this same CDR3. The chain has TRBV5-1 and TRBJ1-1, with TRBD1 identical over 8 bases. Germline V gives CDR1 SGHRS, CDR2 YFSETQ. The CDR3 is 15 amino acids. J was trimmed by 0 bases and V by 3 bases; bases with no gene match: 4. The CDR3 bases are TGCGCCAGCAGCTCCGGGACAGGCATGAACACTGAAGCTTTCTTT. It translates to CASSSGTGMNTEAFF.

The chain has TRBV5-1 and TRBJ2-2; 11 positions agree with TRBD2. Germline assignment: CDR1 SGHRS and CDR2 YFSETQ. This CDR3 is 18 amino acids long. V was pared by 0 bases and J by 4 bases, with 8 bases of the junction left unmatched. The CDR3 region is CASSLVLAGGAGTGELFF. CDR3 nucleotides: TGCGCCAGCAGCTTGGTTCTAGCGGGGGGTGCTGGCACCGGGGAGCTGTTTTTT.

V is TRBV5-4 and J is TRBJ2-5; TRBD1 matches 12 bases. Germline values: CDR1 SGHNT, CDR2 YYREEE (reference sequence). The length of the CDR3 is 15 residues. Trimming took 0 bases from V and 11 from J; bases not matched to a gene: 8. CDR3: CASSLEGTGGHEQYF. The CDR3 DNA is TGTGCCAGCAGCTTGGAGGGGACAGGGGGCCATGAGCAGTACTTC.

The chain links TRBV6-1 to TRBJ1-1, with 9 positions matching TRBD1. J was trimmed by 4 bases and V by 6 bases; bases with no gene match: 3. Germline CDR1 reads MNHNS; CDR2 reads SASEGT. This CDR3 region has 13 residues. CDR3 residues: CASSVDRGTEAFF. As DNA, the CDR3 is TGTGCCAGCAGCGTGGACAGGGGCACTGAAGCTTTCTTT.

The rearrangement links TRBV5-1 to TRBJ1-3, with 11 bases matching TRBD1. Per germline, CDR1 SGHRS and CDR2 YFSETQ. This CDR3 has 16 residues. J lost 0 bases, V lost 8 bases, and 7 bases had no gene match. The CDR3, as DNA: TGCGCCAGAATGACGGGGACAGGGGGCTCTGGAAACACCATATATTTT. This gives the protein CARMTGTGGSGNTIYF. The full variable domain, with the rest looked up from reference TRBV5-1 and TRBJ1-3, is KAGVTQTPRYLIKTRGQQVTLSCSPISGHRSVSWYQQTPGQGLQFLFEYFSETQRNKGNFPGRFSGRQFSNSRSEMNVSTLELGDSALYLCARMTGTGGSGNTIYFGEGSWLTVV.

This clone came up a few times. Here the CDR3 DNA reads TGTGCCAGCAGCCCCGTCGGGGGGCCCTACAATGAGCAGTTCTTC. Translating it yields CASSPVGGPYNEQFF. The genes are TRBV7-6 and TRBJ2-1, with D perhaps matching TRBD2 (7 bases). V lost 5 bases to trimming and J lost 2 bases, with 13 bases between them. The germline V gene has CDR1 SGHVS and CDR2 FNYEAQ. This CDR3 is built from 15 residues.

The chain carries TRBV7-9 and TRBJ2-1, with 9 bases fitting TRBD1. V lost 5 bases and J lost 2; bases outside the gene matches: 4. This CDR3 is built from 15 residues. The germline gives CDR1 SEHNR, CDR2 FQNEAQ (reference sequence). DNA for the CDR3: TGTGCCAGCAGCACAACAGGGGGCCCCTACAATGAGCAGTTCTTC. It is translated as CASSTTGGPYNEQFF.

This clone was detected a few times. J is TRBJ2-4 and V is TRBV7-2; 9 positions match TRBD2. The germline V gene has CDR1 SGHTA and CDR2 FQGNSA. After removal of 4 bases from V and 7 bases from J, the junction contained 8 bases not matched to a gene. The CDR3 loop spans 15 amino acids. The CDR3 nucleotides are TGTGCCAGCAGCTCTCGCGGGGGGGCCGGGAACATTCAGTACTTC. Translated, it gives CASSSRGGAGNIQYF.

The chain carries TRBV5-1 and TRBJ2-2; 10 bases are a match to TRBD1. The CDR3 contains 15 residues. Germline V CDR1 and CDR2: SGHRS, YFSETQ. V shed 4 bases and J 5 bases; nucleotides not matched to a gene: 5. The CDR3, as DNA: TGCGCCAGCAGCGTTGGGACAGGGGCAACCGGGGAGCTGTTTTTT. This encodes CASSVGTGATGELFF.

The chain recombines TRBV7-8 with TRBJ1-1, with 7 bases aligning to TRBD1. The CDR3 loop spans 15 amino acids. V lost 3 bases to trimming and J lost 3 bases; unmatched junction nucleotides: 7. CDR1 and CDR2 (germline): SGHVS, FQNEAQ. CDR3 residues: CASSFGDRADTEAFF. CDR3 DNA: TGTGCCAGCAGCTTTGGAGACAGGGCCGACACTGAAGCTTTCTTT.

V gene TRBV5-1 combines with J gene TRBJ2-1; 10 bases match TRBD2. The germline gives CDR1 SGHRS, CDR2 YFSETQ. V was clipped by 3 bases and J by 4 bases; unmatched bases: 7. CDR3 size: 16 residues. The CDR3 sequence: CASSSSGGTLYNEQFF. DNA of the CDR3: TGCGCCAGCAGCTCTAGCGGGGGAACTTTATACAATGAGCAGTTCTTC. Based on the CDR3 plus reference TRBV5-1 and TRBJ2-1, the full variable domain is KAGVTQTPRYLIKTRGQQVTLSCSPISGHRSVSWYQQTPGQGLQFLFEYFSETQRNKGNFPGRFSGRQFSNSRSEMNVSTLELGDSALYLCASSSSGGTLYNEQFFGPGTRLTVL.

The chain's CDR3 is CTSARTRHRQNQPQHF. CDR3 in DNA: TGCACCAGCGCCCGGACCCGACACAGGCAGAATCAGCCCCAGCATTTT. The rearrangement uses TRBV1 and TRBJ1-5; the table's D call TRBD1 went unverified against the DNA. TRBV1 is marked as a pseudogene. This CDR3 is 16 amino acids long.

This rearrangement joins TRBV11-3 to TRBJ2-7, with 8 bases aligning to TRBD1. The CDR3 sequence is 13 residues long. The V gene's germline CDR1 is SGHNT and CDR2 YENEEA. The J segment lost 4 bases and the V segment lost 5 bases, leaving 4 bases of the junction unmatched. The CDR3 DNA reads TGTGCCAGCAGCCCCGGACAGGGTTACGAGCAGTACTTC. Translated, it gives CASSPGQGYEQYF.